These 13 T cell receptor beta chains were all obtained from the same sample, sequenced in a study of PD-1 blockade in classical Hodgkin lymphoma. Sequenced by immunoSEQ multiplex PCR; TCRdb stores in-frame clones only, minus some. Among under 45,000 clones listed, 66% were seen once. Sample time point: cycle 4 day 1 (C4D1), after more than five weeks of nivolumab. Each of the patients experienced relapse following autologous stem cell transplantation, and their brentuximab vedotin exposure differed. The starting material was peripheral blood mononuclear cells (PBMCs), obtained before the fourth cycle of nivolumab. Receptor source: a human donor with classical Hodgkin lymphoma.

This chain joins TRBV5-6 and TRBJ1-2; 7 bases line up with TRBD1. CDR1 and CDR2 (germline): SGHDT, YYEEEE. J was trimmed by 8 bases and V by 6 bases; bases with no gene match: 13. CDR3 length: 14 amino acids. CDR3 DNA sequence: TGTGCCAGCACTCATCCCGGGACAGCTAGCGGCTACACCTTC. It codes for CASTHPGTASGYTF.

The chain carries TRBV29-1 and TRBJ2-1; 8 positions match TRBD1. The CDR3 spans 13 residues. The germline CDR1 and CDR2 sequences are SQVTM and ANQGSEA. The trim removed 6 bases at V and 7 bases at J, leaving 8 bases unmatched. The CDR3: CSVPRTGRNEQFF. For the CDR3, the DNA is TGCAGCGTCCCGAGGACAGGGAGGAATGAGCAGTTCTTC.

V is TRBV7-2 and J is TRBJ1-1; 8 bases line up with TRBD1. V shed 5 bases and J 4 bases; nucleotides not matched to a gene: 6. The germline V gene has CDR1 SGHTA and CDR2 FQGNSA. The CDR3 spans 14 residues. Here the CDR3 DNA reads TGTGCCAGCAGCACCATGACAGGGGTCACTGAAGCTTTCTTT. Its translation: CASSTMTGVTEAFF.

The chain is built from TRBV5-3 and TRBJ1-1, with a tentative D call TRBD1 (5 bases). TRBV5-3 is placed among ORFs of uncertain function. With 8 bases removed from V and 10 bases from J, the gap between germline ends came to 27 bases. The CDR3 consists of 15 residues. In DNA form, the CDR3 reads TGTGCCAGCAGCCAAGATCTGGGAGGCCTCGGGGGAGCTTTCTTT. This gives the protein CASSQDLGGLGGAFF.

This clone was seen just once. This chain joins TRBV19 and TRBJ2-5, with D perhaps matching TRBD1 (5 bases). The V and J ends lost 0 bases and 6 bases respectively, with 8 bases between them. The length of the CDR3 is 13 residues. Germline loops: CDR1 LNHDA, CDR2 SQIVND (reference sequence). CDR3: CASSIETGKTQYF. The CDR3 DNA reads as TGTGCCAGTAGTATAGAAACAGGAAAGACCCAGTACTTC.

The chain recombines TRBV30 with TRBJ2-3; TRBD2 aligns across 11 bases. The CDR3 is 17 amino acids. The germline gives CDR1 GTSNPN, CDR2 SVGIG (reference sequence). J lost 8 bases, V lost 2 bases, and 15 bases had no gene match. CDR3 in amino acids: CAWSNHLTSGGSGTQYF. The CDR3 DNA sequence: TGTGCCTGGAGTAACCACCTTACTAGCGGGGGTAGTGGTACGCAGTATTTT.

This clone was seen a few times. This rearrangement joins TRBV7-9 to TRBJ1-5; 9 positions agree with TRBD1. V gave up 5 bases and J gave up 3 bases; unmatched junction bases: 5. The CDR3 covers 15 residues. Germline assignment: CDR1 SEHNR and CDR2 FQNEAQ (reference sequence). CDR3 bases: TGTGCCAGCAGCAAAGGGACAGGGAACAATCAGCCCCAGCATTTT. Protein: CASSKGTGNNQPQHF.

In its sample, this clone was seen a few times. V usage is TRBV29-1 and J usage is TRBJ2-2; D unresolved. CDR3 length: 14 amino acids. Trimming left V 0 bases short and J 0 bases short, with 5 bases between. Germline loops: CDR1 SQVTM, CDR2 ANQGSEA. The CDR3 loop is CSVEESPNTGELFF. Here the CDR3 DNA reads TGCAGCGTTGAAGAGTCACCGAACACCGGGGAGCTGTTTTTT.

This chain joins TRBV15 and TRBJ2-7; TRBD2 aligns across 10 bases. J lost 2 bases, V lost 9 bases, and 7 bases had no gene match. Germline CDR1 is LNHNV and CDR2 is YYDKDF (reference sequence). The CDR3 is 14 amino acids. The CDR3 bases are TGTGCCACATCCCCTAGCGGGGGCCCCTACGAGCAGTACTTC. Its protein is CATSPSGGPYEQYF. Filled out from reference TRBV15 and TRBJ2-7, the complete variable domain reads DAMVIQNPRYQVTQFGKPVTLSCSQTLNHNVMYWYQQKSSQAPKLLFHYYDKDFNNEADTPDNFQSRRPNTSFCFLDIRSPGLGDTAMYLCATSPSGGPYEQYFGPGTRLTVT.

This chain connects TRBV5-6 to TRBJ2-7, with a possible D match to TRBD1 (6 bases). The ends were cut back, 4 bases at V and 2 bases at J, with 13 bases in the middle. Germline loops: CDR1 SGHDT, CDR2 YYEEEE. The CDR3 covers 14 residues. This chain's CDR3 is CASSPPTGTYEQYF. The CDR3 coding sequence is TGTGCCAGCAGCCCACCGACAGGTACCTACGAGCAGTACTTC.

V gene TRBV4-1 combines with J gene TRBJ1-4; 7 nucleotides agree with TRBD1. Losses at the gene ends were 7 bases for V and 3 bases for J; bases not matched to a gene: 2. The length of the CDR3 is 13 residues. CDR1 is MGHRA and CDR2 is YSYEKL in the germline V gene. Here the CDR3 DNA reads TGCGCCAGCACGGGGACAGCTAATGAAAAACTGTTTTTT. It translates to CASTGTANEKLFF.

This clone was counted once. This sequence joins TRBV18 and TRBJ1-5, with D hard to call. V was clipped by 1 base and J by 3 bases, with 16 bases between them. From germline, CDR1 is KGHSH and CDR2 LQKENI. This CDR3 contains 17 residues. CDR3 bases: TGTGCCAGCTCACCACAAAATCTATTGGGCCTCAATCAGCCCCAGCATTTT. It specifies CASSPQNLLGLNQPQHF.

J is TRBJ1-1 and V is TRBV29-1; no firm D call. Germline V lookup: CDR1 SQVTM, CDR2 ANQGSEA. The V gene lost 7 bases and the J gene lost 0 bases, with 18 bases spanning the gap. The CDR3 has 15 amino acids. The CDR3 spells CSGSPGWGMNTEAFF. CDR3 bases: TGCAGCGGTAGTCCAGGTTGGGGAATGAACACTGAAGCTTTCTTT.